This TCR beta chain was recorded in a study of T-cell memory formation after mild COVID-19. Looking at the study overall: Largely donor-specific TCR clusters were found. Findings and caveats of the study: Chiefly within CM and EM were the contracting CD4+ clones; CD8+ ones were within EMRA. There were some responding clones in pre-infection memory, which suggested that cross-reactive memory had joined.

The length of the CDR3 is 18 residues. Germline V gene lookup returns CDR1 MNHNS and CDR2 SASEGT. Trimming pared 1 base from V and 0 bases from J, leaving 13 bases between. TCRdb reanalysed the 5' RACE reads using MiXCR and keeps one entry per CDR3 protein. Of about 420,000 distinct CDR3 sequences listed, 20% to 30% are singletons. Notes on this clonotype: Its specificity is unknown.

Material for sequencing was PBMCs or a T cell subset sorted from them (not recorded which). This TCR derives from an adult woman who had mild COVID-19 (a few samples of this study predate the infection). Cell type and time point are not known. This chain joins TRBV6-1 and TRBJ2-6; D unclear. This chain's CDR3 is CASSEEEVGYSGANVLTF. The CDR3 DNA follows: TGTGCCAGCAGTGAAGAGGAAGTGGGGTACTCTGGGGCCAACGTCCTGACTTTC.